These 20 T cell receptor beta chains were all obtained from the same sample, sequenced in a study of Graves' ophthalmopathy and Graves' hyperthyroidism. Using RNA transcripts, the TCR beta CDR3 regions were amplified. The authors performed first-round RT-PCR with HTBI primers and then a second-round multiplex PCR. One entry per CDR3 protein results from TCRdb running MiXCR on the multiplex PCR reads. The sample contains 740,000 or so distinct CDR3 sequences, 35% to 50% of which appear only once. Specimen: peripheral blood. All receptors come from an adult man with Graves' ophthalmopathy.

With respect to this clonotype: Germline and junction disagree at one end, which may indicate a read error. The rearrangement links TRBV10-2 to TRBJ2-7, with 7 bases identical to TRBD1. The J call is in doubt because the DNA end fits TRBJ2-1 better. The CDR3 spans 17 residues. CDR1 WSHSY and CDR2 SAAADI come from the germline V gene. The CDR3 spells CASSPGTAPHFGNEQFF. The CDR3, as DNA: TGTGCCAGCTCACCGGGGACAGCACCCCACTTCGGGAATGAGCAGTTCTTC.

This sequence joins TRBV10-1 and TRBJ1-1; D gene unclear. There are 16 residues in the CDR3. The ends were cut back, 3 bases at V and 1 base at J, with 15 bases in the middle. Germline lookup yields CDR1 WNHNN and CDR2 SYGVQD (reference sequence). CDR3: CASSETAGVWNTEAFF. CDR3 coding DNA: TGCGCCAGCAGTGAAACAGCGGGTGTTTGGAACACTGAAGCTTTCTTT.

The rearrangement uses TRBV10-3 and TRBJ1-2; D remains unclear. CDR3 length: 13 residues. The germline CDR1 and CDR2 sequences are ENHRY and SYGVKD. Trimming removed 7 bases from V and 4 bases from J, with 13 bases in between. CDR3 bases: TGTGCCATCACCCAGGTTGGGAGCTATGGCTACACCTTC. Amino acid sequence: CAITQVGSYGYTF.

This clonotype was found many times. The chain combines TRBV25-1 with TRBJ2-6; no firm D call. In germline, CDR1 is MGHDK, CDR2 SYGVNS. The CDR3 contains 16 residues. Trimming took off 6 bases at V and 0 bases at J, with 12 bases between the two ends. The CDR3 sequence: CASSLGVTSGANVLTF. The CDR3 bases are TGTGCCAGCAGCCTAGGTGTAACCTCTGGGGCCAACGTCCTGACTTTC.

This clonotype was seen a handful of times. The CDR3 protein is CASSHRNDRDYEQYF. The DNA for the CDR3 is TGTGCCAGCAGCCATCGAAACGACCGGGACTACGAGCAGTACTTC. The V call is TRBV7-3, the J call TRBJ2-7; a possible D gene is TRBD2 (5 bases). Trimming stripped 5 bases from V and 3 bases from J, with 17 bases between. Germline-derived CDR1 and CDR2 are SGHTA and FQGTGA. CDR3 length: 15 residues.

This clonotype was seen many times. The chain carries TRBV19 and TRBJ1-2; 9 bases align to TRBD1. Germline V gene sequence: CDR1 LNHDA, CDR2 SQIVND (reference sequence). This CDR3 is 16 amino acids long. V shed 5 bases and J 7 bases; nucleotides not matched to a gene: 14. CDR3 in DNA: TGTGCCAGTAGTGTCTCTATGGACAGGGGAATTGGTGGCTACACCTTC. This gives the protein CASSVSMDRGIGGYTF.

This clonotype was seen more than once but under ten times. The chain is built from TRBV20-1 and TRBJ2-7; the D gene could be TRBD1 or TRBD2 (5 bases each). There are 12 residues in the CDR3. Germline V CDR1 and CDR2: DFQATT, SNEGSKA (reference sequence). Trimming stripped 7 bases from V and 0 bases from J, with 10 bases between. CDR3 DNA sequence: TGCAGTGGATGGGACGGCTCCTACGAGCAGTACTTC. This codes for CSGWDGSYEQYF.

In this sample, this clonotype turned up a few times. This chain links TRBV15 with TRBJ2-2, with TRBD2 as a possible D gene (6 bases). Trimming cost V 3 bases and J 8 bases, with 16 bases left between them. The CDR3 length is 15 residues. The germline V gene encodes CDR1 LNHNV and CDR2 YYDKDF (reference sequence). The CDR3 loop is CATSSRDSGTGELFF. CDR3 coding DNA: TGTGCCACCAGCAGCCGGGACTCAGGAACGGGGGAGCTGTTTTTT.

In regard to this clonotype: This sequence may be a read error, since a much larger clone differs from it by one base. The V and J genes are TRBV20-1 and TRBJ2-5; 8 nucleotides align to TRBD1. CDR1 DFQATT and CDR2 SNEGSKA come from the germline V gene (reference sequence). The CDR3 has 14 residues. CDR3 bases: TGCAGTGCTAGGGACAGGGAAAAACAAGGGACCCAGTACTTC. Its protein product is CSARDREKQGTQYF.

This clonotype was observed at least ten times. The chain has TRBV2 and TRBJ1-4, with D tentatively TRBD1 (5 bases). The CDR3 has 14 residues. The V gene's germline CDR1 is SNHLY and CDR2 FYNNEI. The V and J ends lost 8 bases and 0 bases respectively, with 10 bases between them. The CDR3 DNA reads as TGTGCCAGCGACCAGGGTGCAACTAATGAAAAACTGTTTTTT. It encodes CASDQGATNEKLFF.

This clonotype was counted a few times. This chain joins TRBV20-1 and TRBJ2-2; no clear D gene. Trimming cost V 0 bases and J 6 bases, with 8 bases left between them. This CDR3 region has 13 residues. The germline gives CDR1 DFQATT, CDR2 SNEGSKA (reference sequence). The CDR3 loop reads CSARDSSSGELFF. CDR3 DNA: TGCAGTGCTAGAGATTCATCCTCCGGGGAGCTGTTTTTT.

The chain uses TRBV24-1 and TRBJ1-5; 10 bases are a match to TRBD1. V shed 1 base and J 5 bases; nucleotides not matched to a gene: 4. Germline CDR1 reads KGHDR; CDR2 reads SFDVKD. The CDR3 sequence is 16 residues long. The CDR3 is CATSDLLGTGDQPQHF. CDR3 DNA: TGTGCCACCAGTGATTTACTGGGGACAGGGGATCAGCCCCAGCATTTT.

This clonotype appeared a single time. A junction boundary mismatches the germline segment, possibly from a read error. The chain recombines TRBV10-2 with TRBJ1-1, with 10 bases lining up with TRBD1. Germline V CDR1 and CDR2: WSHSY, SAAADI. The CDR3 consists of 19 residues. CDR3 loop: CASSQPRQGAVGVNTEAFF. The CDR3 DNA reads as TGTGCCAGCAGCCAACCCCGACAGGGGGCGGTAGGGGTGAACACTGAAGCTTTCTTT.

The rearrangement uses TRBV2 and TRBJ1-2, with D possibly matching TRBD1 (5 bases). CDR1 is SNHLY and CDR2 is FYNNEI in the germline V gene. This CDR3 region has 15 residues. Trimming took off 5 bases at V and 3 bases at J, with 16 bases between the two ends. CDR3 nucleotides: TGTGCCAGCAGTTCAACAGGATTCTCCTACTATGGCTACACCTTC. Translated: CASSSTGFSYYGYTF.

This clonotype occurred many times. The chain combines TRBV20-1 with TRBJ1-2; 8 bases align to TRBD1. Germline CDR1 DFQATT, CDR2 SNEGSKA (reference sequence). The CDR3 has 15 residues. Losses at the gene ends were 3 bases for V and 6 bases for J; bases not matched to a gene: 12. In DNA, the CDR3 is TGCAGTGCTAGGACAGCAGGGGGCTATTTGGATGGCTACACCTTC. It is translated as CSARTAGGYLDGYTF.

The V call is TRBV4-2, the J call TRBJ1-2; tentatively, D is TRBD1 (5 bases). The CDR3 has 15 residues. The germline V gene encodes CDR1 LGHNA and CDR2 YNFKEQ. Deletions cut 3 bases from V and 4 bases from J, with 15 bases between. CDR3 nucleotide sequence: TGTGCCAGCAGCCAGTCGGCGGGGCTTGGCTATGGCTACACCTTC. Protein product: CASSQSAGLGYGYTF.

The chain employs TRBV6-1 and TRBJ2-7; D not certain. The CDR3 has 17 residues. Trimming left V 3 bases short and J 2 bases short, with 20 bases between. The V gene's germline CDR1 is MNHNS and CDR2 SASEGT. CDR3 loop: CASSERQAYLSPYEQYF. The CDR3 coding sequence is TGTGCCAGCAGTGAGCGGCAGGCCTACCTTTCGCCCTACGAGCAGTACTTC.

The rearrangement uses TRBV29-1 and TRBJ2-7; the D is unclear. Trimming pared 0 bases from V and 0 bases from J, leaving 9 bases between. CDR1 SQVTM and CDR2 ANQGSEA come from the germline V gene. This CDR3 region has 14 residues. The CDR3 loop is CSVEEKWGSYEQYF. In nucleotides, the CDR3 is TGCAGCGTTGAAGAAAAGTGGGGCTCCTACGAGCAGTACTTC.

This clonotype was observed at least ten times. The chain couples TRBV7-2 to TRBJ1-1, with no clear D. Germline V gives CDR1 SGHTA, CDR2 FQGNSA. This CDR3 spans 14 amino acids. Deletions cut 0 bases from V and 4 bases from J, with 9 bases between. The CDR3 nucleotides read TGTGCCAGCAGCTTAGCGCCAGCCACCACTGAAGCTTTCTTT. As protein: CASSLAPATTEAFF.

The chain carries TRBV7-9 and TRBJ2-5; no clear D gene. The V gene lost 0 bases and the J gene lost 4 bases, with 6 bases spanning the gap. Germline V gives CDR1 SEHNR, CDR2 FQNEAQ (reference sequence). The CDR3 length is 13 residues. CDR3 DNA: TGTGCCAGCAGCTTAGCTAATCGAGAGACCCAGTACTTC. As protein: CASSLANRETQYF.